Presented here are 14 T cell receptor beta chains from one specimen sequenced in a study of shared clonotypes between healthy human individuals. Cells designated naive CD8 were CD45RO-negative and were positively selected for CCR7, with terminally differentiated effector memory CD45RA+ cells excluded. Assay: immunoSEQ multiplex PCR; the TCRdb copy retains only in-frame clones and omits some. The table lists over 2 million clones, around 96% of them singletons. Sequenced: naive CD8+ T cells sorted from blood. The receptors shown here come from a man aged 18-30 years in good health.

This clone appeared a single time. This chain uses TRBV5-4 with TRBJ2-7, with TRBD1 matching 8 bases. V lost 6 bases, J lost 5 bases, and 7 bases stayed unmatched. Per the germline V gene, CDR1 is SGHNT and CDR2 is YYREEE (reference sequence). The CDR3 contains 13 residues. CDR3 bases: TGTGCCAGCAACAATGACAGGGGCCACGAGCAGTACTTC. Its protein product is CASNNDRGHEQYF.

J is TRBJ2-7 and V is TRBV2, with 7 bases lining up with TRBD2. Germline CDR1 is SNHLY and CDR2 is FYNNEI. V lost 3 bases and J lost 2; bases outside the gene matches: 7. The CDR3 loop spans 15 amino acids. As DNA, the CDR3 is TGTGCCAGCAGTGACGCGCGGGAGCTCACCTACGAGCAGTACTTC. This translates into CASSDARELTYEQYF.

This clone was found once. Written as DNA, the CDR3 is TGTGCCAGCAGTTACCCAGGGGAGGAAAACACCATATATTTT. This encodes CASSYPGEENTIYF. The chain couples TRBV6-6 to TRBJ1-3, with D perhaps TRBD1 (6 bases). The germline gives CDR1 MNHNY, CDR2 SVGAGI (reference sequence). This CDR3 has 14 residues. Trimming removed 2 bases at V and 6 bases at J, with 11 bases between.

Comments on this clone: The junction does not match germline at one end; this may be a read error. This CDR3 is CASSSGQGPYLNAEAFF. DNA of the CDR3: TGCGCCAGCAGCTCCGGACAGGGGCCTTACCTGAACGCTGAAGCTTTCTTT. The chain uses TRBV5-1 and TRBJ1-1; 9 nucleotides align to TRBD1. The CDR3 is made up of 17 amino acids. Germline V gene data show CDR1 as SGHRS and CDR2 as YFSETQ. The full variable domain, rest sourced from reference TRBV5-1 and TRBJ1-1, is KAGVTQTPRYLIKTRGQQVTLSCSPISGHRSVSWYQQTPGQGLQFLFEYFSETQRNKGNFPGRFSGRQFSNSRSEMNVSTLELGDSALYLCASSSGQGPYLNAEAFFGQGTRLTVV.

Regarding this clone: This sample also contains other DNA sequences that code for the same CDR3. CDR3 residues: CASSLGGDYEQYF. The CDR3 bases are TGTGCCAGCAGCCTCGGGGGGGATTACGAGCAGTACTTC. The genes are TRBV7-2 and TRBJ2-7; 8 nucleotides line up with TRBD2. This CDR3 comprises 13 residues. The trim removed 5 bases at V and 4 bases at J, leaving 4 bases unmatched. The germline V gene encodes CDR1 SGHTA and CDR2 FQGNSA.

The count of this clone is one. This chain connects TRBV29-1 to TRBJ2-2; D remains ambiguous. Trimming shortened V by 5 bases and J by 0 bases, and 7 bases separated the two germline ends. CDR1 and CDR2 from the germline V gene are SQVTM and ANQGSEA. This CDR3 spans 13 amino acids. The CDR3 loop is CSVWLTNTGELFF. CDR3 nucleotides: TGCAGCGTTTGGCTCACGAACACCGGGGAGCTGTTTTTT.

This chain links TRBV6-5 with TRBJ2-7, with 11 nucleotides matching TRBD2. Germline lookup yields CDR1 MNHEY and CDR2 SVGAGI. The CDR3 has 13 residues. With 2 bases clipped from V and 11 bases from J, the junction kept 5 bases outside the gene matches. In DNA, the CDR3 is TGTGCCAGCAGTTACGTTAGCGGGGGGGATGAGTACTTC. Translation gives CASSYVSGGDEYF.

The rearrangement uses TRBV13 and TRBJ2-3; 10 positions match TRBD1. There are 16 residues in the CDR3. The germline V gene has CDR1 PRHDT and CDR2 FYEKMQ (reference sequence). V gave up 0 bases and J gave up 4 bases; unmatched junction bases: 4. Here the CDR3 DNA reads TGTGCCAGCAGCTTAGGGACAGGGGGCGAGGCAGATACGCAGTATTTT. Its translation is CASSLGTGGEADTQYF.

Points on this clone: An end of the junction does not agree with germline; a read error may underlie this. In nucleotides, the CDR3 is TGTGCCTGGAGTGTCCCCGGGGGACTGGGGCGGAATGTTTTT. It specifies CAWSVPGGLGRNVF. The chain has TRBV30 and TRBJ2-2, with D maybe TRBD2 (6 bases). Germline V gene sequence: CDR1 GTSNPN, CDR2 SVGIG (reference sequence). The CDR3 has 14 residues.

This chain uses TRBV30 with TRBJ2-3; possible D gene TRBD1, 6 bases. This CDR3 contains 13 residues. Germline V CDR1 and CDR2: GTSNPN, SVGIG (reference sequence). V was clipped by 1 base and J by 1 base, with 6 bases between them. The CDR3 bases are TGTGCCTGGAGTGGGACAGGCACAGATACGCAGTATTTT. It is translated as CAWSGTGTDTQYF.

The chain links TRBV27 to TRBJ2-1; D is ambiguous. CDR3 length: 13 amino acids. Deletions cut 2 bases from V and 3 bases from J, with 5 bases between. Germline lookup yields CDR1 MNHEY and CDR2 SMNVEV (reference sequence). Here the CDR3 DNA reads TGTGCCAGCAGTTTAAACTTCTACAATGAGCAGTTCTTC. Protein product: CASSLNFYNEQFF.

V and J are TRBV15 and TRBJ2-7, with 12 bases identical to TRBD2. This CDR3 is 15 amino acids long. Germline assignment: CDR1 LNHNV and CDR2 YYDKDF (reference sequence). V was pared by 5 bases and J by 2 bases, with 4 bases of the junction left unmatched. This CDR3 reads CATSLLAGGPYEQYF. Written as DNA, the CDR3 is TGTGCCACCAGCCTACTAGCGGGGGGCCCCTACGAGCAGTACTTC.

The genes are TRBV27 and TRBJ2-3, with D possibly called TRBD1 or TRBD2 (5 bases each). This CDR3 comprises 16 residues. Germline assignment: CDR1 MNHEY and CDR2 SMNVEV (reference sequence). V was trimmed by 8 bases and J by 2 bases, leaving 20 bases between them. This CDR3 is CASGASLGEFTDTQYF. CDR3 DNA sequence: TGTGCCAGCGGGGCTTCACTAGGAGAATTCACAGATACGCAGTATTTT.

The chain has TRBV6-5 and TRBJ2-2; D is ambiguous. The V and J ends lost 6 bases and 1 base respectively, with 12 bases between them. Germline-derived CDR1 and CDR2 are MNHEY and SVGAGI. The length of the CDR3 is 15 residues. In nucleotides, the CDR3 is TGTGCCAGCAGGGATGGCATCTTGAACACCGGGGAGCTGTTTTTT. Its translation: CASRDGILNTGELFF.